This TCR beta chain stems from a study of T cells in Graves' hyperthyroidism and ophthalmopathy. Using RNA transcripts as the source, TCR beta CDR3 regions were amplified. Researchers ran a first-round RT-PCR on the TCR CDR3 using the HTBI primer set. One entry per CDR3 protein results from TCRdb running MiXCR on the multiplex PCR reads. The table includes 40,000 to 60,000 distinct CDR3 sequences, approximately 53% detected once. Per the germline V gene, CDR1 is SEHNR and CDR2 is FQNEAQ (reference sequence). Losses at the gene ends were 5 bases for V and 5 bases for J; bases not matched to a gene: 6. CDR3 length: 15 amino acids.

This TCR derives from a man in his late teens or twenties with Graves' hyperthyroidism. The rearrangement uses TRBV7-9 and TRBJ2-5; 12 nucleotides match TRBD2. The specimen sequenced was peripheral blood or thyroid tissue (not recorded which). CDR3 amino acids: CASSAGLAGSETQYF. In DNA form, the CDR3 reads TGTGCCAGCAGCGCTGGACTAGCGGGGTCCGAGACCCAGTACTTC.